This T cell receptor (beta chain) is from a study of T-cell reconstitution after alpha-beta-depleted transplantation in children. CDR1 SGHRS and CDR2 YFSETQ come from the germline V gene. This CDR3 spans 16 amino acids. V lost 4 bases, J lost 6 bases, and 22 bases lay in between. Molecular barcoding with unique molecular identifiers was used for the TCRbeta library. TCRdb reprocessed the PCR reads via MiXCR and lists one record per CDR3 protein. The profile shows approximately 270,000 distinct CDR3 sequences, roughly 9.5% of them singletons. This chain connects TRBV5-1 to TRBJ1-2; a possible D gene is TRBD1 (6 bases). The source is a human donor who donated a stem cell graft to a child with SCID. The specimen comprised PBMCs from the stem cell graft donor, sampled from the stem cell graft. CDR3 bases: TGCGCCAGCAGCCCGGGGCTACAGGGATTGGTGAATGGCTACACCTTC. Residues: CASSPGLQGLVNGYTF.